This T cell receptor beta chain was found in a study of identical twins. The length of the CDR3 is 15 residues. Germline lookup yields CDR1 SEHNR and CDR2 FQNEAQ (reference sequence). Trimming took 4 bases from V and 3 from J, leaving 13 bases between them. Study-wide findings and caveats: Researchers reported weaker excess twin sharing in beta out-of-frame sequences. While abundant cord blood beta clonotypes carried fewer insertions, memory repertoires showed no such pattern.

TCRdb fed the 5' RACE reads into MiXCR, producing one record per CDR3 protein. Here the sample spans approximately 350,000 distinct CDR3 sequences, roughly an eighth being singletons. This clonotype was seen repeatedly, ten times or more. No antigen is known for it. These data also formed part of another study, on yellow fever vaccine responses in identical twins.

Sequenced sample: CD8+ T cells sorted from blood. The rearrangement links TRBV7-9 to TRBJ2-4, with unresolved D. The TCR was taken from a woman aged 18-35 years in good health. In DNA, the CDR3 is TGTGCCAGCAGCTCCCCGGGTGATGGCAAAAACATTCAGTACTTC. This translates into CASSSPGDGKNIQYF.